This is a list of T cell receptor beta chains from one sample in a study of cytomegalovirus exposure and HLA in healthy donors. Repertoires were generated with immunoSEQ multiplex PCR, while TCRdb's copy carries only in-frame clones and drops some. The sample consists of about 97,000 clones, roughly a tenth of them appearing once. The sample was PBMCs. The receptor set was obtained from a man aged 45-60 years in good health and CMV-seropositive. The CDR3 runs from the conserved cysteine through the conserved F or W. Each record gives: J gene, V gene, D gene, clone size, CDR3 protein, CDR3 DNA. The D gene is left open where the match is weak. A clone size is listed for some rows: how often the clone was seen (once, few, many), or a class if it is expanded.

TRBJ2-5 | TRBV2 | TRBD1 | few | CASSPARGQTQYF | TGTGCCAGCAGCCCCGCGAGGGGGCAGACCCAGTACTTC
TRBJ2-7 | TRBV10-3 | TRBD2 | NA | CAISESELAGVSSYEQYF | TGTGCCATCAGTGAGTCCGAACTAGCGGGAGTGAGCTCCTACGAGCAGTACTTC
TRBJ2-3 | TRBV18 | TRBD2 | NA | CASSRPAGGDTQYF | TGTGCCAGCTCGCGACCAGCGGGAGGGGATACGCAGTATTTT
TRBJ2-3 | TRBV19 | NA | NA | CASSAGFSSDTQYF | TGTGCCAGTAGTGCAGGGTTTTCATCAGATACGCAGTATTTT
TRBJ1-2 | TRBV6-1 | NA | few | CASRMRTEGYGYTF | TGTGCCAGCAGGATGAGGACAGAAGGCTATGGCTACACCTTC
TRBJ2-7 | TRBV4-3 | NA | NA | CASSQGSSGDEQYF | TGCGCCAGCAGCCAAGGGTCCTCGGGGGACGAGCAGTACTTC
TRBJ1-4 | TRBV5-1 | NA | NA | CASSLRNTGTNEKLFF | TGCGCCAGCAGCTTGCGAAACACGGGAACTAATGAAAAACTGTTTTTT
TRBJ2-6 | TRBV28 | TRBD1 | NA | CASSLTGGEVAGANVLTF | TGTGCCAGCAGTTTGACAGGGGGCGAGGTCGCTGGGGCCAACGTCCTGACTTTC
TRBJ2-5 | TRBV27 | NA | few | CASSPDGGWTQYF | TGTGCCAGCAGTCCAGACGGGGGATGGACCCAGTACTTC
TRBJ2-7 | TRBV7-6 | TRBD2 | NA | CASSPGTIDYEQYF | TGTGCCAGCAGCCCCGGGACTATAGACTACGAGCAGTACTTC
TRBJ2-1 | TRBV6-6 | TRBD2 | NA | CASRREGGASEQFF | TGTGCCAGCAGGCGGGAGGGGGGGGCAAGTGAGCAGTTCTTC
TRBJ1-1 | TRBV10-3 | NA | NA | CAISDRGGDTEAFF | TGTGCCATCAGTGACCGCGGGGGCGACACTGAAGCTTTCTTT
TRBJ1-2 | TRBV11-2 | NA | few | CASTNIQGSSNYGYTF | TGTGCCAGTACTAATATTCAGGGATCCTCTAACTATGGCTACACCTTC
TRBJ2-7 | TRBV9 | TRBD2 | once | CASSAGLAESSYEQYF | TGTGCCAGCAGCGCGGGACTAGCGGAGAGCTCCTACGAGCAGTACTTC
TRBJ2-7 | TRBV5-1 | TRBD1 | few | CASRRDSYEQYF | TGCGCCAGCAGAAGGGACAGCTACGAGCAGTACTTC
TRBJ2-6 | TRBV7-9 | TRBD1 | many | CASSLSQGVSAGANVLTF | TGTGCCAGCAGCTTAAGCCAGGGGGTTTCGGCTGGGGCCAACGTCCTGACTTTC
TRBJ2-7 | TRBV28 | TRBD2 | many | CASSVIAAGGTLLSYEQYF | TGTGCCAGCAGTGTCATTGCAGCGGGAGGAACGCTATTATCCTACGAGCAGTACTTC
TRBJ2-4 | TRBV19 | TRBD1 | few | CASSPGQGVGGAKNIQYF | TGTGCCAGTAGTCCGGGACAGGGCGTTGGTGGGGCCAAAAACATTCAGTACTTC
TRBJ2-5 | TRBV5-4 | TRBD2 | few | CASSSSRTSGQETQYF | TGTGCCAGCAGCTCGTCTCGGACTAGCGGACAAGAGACCCAGTACTTC
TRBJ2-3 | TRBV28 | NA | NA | CASGAGTDTQYF | TGTGCCAGCGGAGCGGGCACAGATACGCAGTATTTT
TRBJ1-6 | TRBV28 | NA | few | CASSQQNSPLHF | TGTGCCAGCAGCCAACAGAATTCACCCCTCCACTTT
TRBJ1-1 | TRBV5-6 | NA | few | CASSGGYRTNTEAFF | TGTGCCAGCAGCGGGGGCTATCGGACGAACACTGAAGCTTTCTTT
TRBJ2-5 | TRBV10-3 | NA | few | CAMSRRDKETQYF | TGTGCCATGTCTCGGCGGGATAAAGAGACCCAGTACTTC
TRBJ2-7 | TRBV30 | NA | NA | CAWQGSYEQYF | TGTGCCTGGCAGGGGTCCTACGAGCAGTACTTC
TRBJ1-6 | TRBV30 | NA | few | CAWSSADYNSPLHF | TGTGCCTGGAGTAGCGCAGATTATAATTCACCCCTCCACTTT
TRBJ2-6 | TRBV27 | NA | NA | CASSWLSGANVLTF | TGTGCCAGCAGTTGGCTCTCTGGGGCCAACGTCCTGACTTTC
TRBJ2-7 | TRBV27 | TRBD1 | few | CASSPRGTGMREQYF | TGTGCCAGCAGTCCTCGTGGGACAGGGATGCGCGAGCAGTACTTC
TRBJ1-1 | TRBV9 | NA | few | CASSALPRATTEAFF | TGTGCCAGCAGCGCACTTCCCAGGGCGACCACTGAAGCTTTCTTT
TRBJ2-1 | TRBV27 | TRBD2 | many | CASSPIGTSPHLEQFF | TGTGCCAGCAGTCCCATTGGGACTAGCCCCCACCTCGAGCAGTTCTTC
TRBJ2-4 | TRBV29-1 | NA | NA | CSVVFAENIQYF | TGCAGCGTTGTTTTTGCAGAAAACATTCAGTACTTC
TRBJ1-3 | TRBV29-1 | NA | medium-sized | CSVEIDSGNTIYF | TGCAGCGTTGAGATAGACTCTGGAAACACCATATATTTT
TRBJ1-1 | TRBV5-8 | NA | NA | CASSWRRGANTEAFF | TGTGCCAGCAGCTGGAGGCGGGGGGCGAACACTGAAGCTTTCTTT
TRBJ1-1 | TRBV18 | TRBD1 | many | CASSPETGTGYFGTEAFF | TGTGCCAGCTCACCAGAAACCGGGACAGGGTATTTTGGCACTGAAGCTTTCTTT
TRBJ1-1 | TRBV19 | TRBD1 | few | CASRPQGWDTEAFF | TGTGCCAGTCGACCACAGGGGTGGGACACTGAAGCTTTCTTT
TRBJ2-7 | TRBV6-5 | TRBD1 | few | CAGSTGTAYEQYF | TGTGCCGGCAGTACAGGGACAGCCTACGAGCAGTACTTC
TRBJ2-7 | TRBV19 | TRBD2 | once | CASSIIKAGSDEQYF | TGTGCCAGTAGTATAATAAAAGCGGGGTCGGACGAGCAGTACTTC
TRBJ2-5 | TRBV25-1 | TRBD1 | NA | CASSSGQGAWTETQYF | TGTGCCAGCAGTTCGGGACAGGGGGCTTGGACAGAGACCCAGTACTTC
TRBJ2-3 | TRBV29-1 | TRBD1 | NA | CSVRQGRDTQYF | TGCAGCGTTAGACAGGGGAGAGATACGCAGTATTTT
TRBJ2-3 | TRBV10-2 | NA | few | CASRPLLGSFTDTQYF | TGCGCCAGCCGGCCCCTACTAGGCTCTTTCACAGATACGCAGTATTTT
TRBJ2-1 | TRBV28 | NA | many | CASRLTTSSYNEQFF | TGTGCCAGCAGGTTAACTACTAGCTCCTACAATGAGCAGTTCTTC
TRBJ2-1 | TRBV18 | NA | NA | CASSTPGFNEQFF | TGTGCCAGCTCAACCCCAGGTTTCAATGAGCAGTTCTTC
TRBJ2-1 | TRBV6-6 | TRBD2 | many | CASSRLDGLDNEQFF | TGTGCCAGCAGCCGACTGGACGGACTAGACAATGAGCAGTTCTTC
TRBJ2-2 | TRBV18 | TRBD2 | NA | CASARTSGNMAGELFF | TGTGCCAGCGCCCGGACTAGCGGGAATATGGCCGGGGAGCTGTTTTTT